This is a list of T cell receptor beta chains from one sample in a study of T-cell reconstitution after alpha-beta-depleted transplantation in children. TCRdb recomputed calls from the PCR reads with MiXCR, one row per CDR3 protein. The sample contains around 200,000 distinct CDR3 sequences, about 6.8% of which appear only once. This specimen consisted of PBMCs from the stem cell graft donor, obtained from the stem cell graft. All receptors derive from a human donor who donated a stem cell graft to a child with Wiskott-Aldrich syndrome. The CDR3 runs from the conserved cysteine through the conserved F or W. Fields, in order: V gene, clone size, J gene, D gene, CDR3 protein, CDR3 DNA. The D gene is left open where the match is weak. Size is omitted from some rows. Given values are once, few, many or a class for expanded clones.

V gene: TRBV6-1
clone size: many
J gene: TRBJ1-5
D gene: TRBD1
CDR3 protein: CASSPGQGGPYQPQHF
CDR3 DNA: TGTGCCAGCAGTCCCGGACAGGGGGGACCCTATCAGCCCCAGCATTTT

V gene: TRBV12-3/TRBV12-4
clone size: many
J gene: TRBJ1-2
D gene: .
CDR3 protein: CASSRGQLYGYTF
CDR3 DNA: TGTGCCAGCAGTCGCGGACAGCTTTATGGCTACACCTTC

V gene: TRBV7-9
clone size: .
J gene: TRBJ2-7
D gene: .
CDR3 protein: CASSNTGNYEQYF
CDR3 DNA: TGTGCCAGCAGCAATACGGGGAACTACGAGCAGTACTTC

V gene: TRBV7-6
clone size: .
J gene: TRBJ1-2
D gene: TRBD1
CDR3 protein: CASSLAPGQGAYGYTF
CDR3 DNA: TGTGCCAGCAGCTTAGCCCCGGGACAGGGAGCCTATGGCTACACCTTC

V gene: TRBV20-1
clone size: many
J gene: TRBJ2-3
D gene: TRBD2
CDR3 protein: CSARDRVLAGTDTQYF
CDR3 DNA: TGCAGTGCTAGAGATCGTGTTCTAGCGGGGACAGATACGCAGTATTTT

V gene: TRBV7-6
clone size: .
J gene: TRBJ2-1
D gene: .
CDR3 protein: CASSLWDSTSVEQFF
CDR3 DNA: TGTGCCAGCAGCTTATGGGACTCCACCTCAGTCGAGCAGTTCTTC

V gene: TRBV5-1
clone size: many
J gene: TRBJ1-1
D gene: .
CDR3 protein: CASGTDRSNTEAFF
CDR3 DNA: TGCGCCAGCGGAACGGACAGATCGAACACTGAAGCTTTCTTT

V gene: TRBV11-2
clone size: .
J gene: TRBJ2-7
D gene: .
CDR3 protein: CASSPWDSQTEQYF
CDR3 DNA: TGTGCCAGCAGCCCGTGGGACTCTCAAACCGAGCAGTACTTC

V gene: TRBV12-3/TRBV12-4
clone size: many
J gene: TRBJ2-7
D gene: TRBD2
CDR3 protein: CASSSLIAGVSYEQYF
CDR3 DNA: TGTGCCAGCAGTTCGCTGATAGCGGGAGTGTCCTACGAGCAGTACTTC

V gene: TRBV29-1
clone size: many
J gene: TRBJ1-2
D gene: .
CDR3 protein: CSVPPNYGYTF
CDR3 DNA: TGCAGCGTGCCCCCTAACTATGGCTACACCTTC

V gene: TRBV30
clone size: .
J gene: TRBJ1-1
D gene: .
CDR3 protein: CAWSQRRETEAFF
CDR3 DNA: TGTGCCTGGAGCCAACGGCGGGAGACTGAAGCTTTCTTT

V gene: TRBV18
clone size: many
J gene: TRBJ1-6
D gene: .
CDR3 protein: CASSPGTVYNSPLHF
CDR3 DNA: TGTGCCAGCTCACCGGGGACCGTCTATAATTCACCCCTCCACTTT

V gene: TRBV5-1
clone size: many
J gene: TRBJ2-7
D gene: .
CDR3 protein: CASSLELGRPGEQYF
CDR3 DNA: TGCGCCAGCAGCTTGGAACTAGGTCGCCCAGGCGAGCAGTACTTC

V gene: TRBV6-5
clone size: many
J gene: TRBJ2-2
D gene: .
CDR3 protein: CASSPLTGSGELFF
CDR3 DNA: TGTGCCAGCAGCCCCTTAACAGGGTCCGGGGAGCTGTTTTTT

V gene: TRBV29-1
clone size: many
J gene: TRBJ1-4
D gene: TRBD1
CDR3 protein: CSVGTGVEKLFF
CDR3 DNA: TGCAGCGTCGGGACAGGGGTTGAAAAACTGTTTTTT

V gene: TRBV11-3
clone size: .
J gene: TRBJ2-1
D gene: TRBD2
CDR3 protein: CASSSASLAGSNEQFF
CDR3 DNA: TGTGCCAGCAGCTCGGCCTCCCTAGCGGGAAGTAATGAGCAGTTCTTC

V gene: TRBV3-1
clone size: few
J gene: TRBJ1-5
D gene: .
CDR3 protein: CASSQGKGPTQPQHF
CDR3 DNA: TGTGCCAGCAGCCAAGGAAAGGGGCCTACTCAGCCCCAGCATTTT

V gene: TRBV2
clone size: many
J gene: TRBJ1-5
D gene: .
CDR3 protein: CATTRDTDQPQHF
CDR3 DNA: TGTGCCACCACCCGGGACACTGATCAGCCCCAGCATTTT

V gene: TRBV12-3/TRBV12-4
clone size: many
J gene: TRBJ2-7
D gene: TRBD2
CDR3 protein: CASSSHRTSGSWYEQYF
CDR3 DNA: TGTGCCAGCAGTTCCCATCGGACTAGCGGGAGCTGGTACGAGCAGTACTTC

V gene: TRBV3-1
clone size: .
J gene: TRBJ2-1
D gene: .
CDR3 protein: CASSQGGILGEQFF
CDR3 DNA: TGTGCCAGCAGCCAAGGGGGGATTTTGGGGGAGCAGTTCTTC

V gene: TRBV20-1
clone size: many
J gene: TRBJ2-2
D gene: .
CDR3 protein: CSARRGAPNTGELFF
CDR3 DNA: TGCAGTGCTAGAAGAGGGGCCCCGAACACCGGGGAGCTGTTTTTT

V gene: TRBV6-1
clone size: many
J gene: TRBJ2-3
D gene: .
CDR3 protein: CASSEAVGASTDTQYF
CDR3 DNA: TGTGCCAGCAGTGAAGCTGTTGGGGCTAGCACAGATACGCAGTATTTT

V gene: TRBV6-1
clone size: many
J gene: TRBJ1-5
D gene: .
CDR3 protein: CASSPGSGNQPQHF
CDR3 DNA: TGTGCCAGCAGCCCAGGGTCGGGCAATCAGCCCCAGCATTTT

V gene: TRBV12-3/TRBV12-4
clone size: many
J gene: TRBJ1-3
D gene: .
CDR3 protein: CASSPGFGNTIYF
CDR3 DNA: TGTGCCAGCAGTCCAGGGTTCGGAAACACCATATATTTT

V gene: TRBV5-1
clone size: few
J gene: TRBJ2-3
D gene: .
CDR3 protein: CASSLRPSADYQGTDTQYF
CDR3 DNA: TGCGCCAGCAGCCTACGACCCTCTGCTGACTACCAAGGCACAGATACGCAGTATTTT

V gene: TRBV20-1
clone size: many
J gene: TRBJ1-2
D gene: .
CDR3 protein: CSARDGLEDYGYTF
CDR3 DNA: TGCAGTGCTAGAGACGGCCTAGAAGACTATGGCTACACCTTC

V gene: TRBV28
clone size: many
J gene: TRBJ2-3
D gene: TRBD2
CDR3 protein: CASSSGTAGGIGTQYF
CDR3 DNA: TGTGCCAGCAGTAGCGGTACAGCGGGGGGAATCGGTACGCAGTATTTT

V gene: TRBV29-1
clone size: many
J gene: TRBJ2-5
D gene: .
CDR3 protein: CSVEERAETQYF
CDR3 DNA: TGCAGCGTTGAAGAGAGGGCAGAGACCCAGTACTTC

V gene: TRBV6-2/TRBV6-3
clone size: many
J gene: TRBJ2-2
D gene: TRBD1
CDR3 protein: CASIRDRGLGELFF
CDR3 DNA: TGTGCCAGCATCCGGGACAGGGGGCTCGGGGAGCTGTTTTTT

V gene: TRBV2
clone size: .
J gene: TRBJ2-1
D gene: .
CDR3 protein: CAFSLYGQVHSVVDEQFF
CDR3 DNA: TGTGCCTTCAGTTTATATGGCCAGGTTCATTCGGTCGTGGATGAGCAGTTCTTC

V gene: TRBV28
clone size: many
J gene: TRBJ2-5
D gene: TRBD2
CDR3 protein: CASSLRLAGDRQETQYF
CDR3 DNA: TGTGCCAGCAGTTTAAGGCTAGCGGGGGATCGACAAGAGACCCAGTACTTC

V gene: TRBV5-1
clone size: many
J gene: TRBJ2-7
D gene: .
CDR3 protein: CASSLLGTSQYEQYF
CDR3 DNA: TGCGCCAGCAGCTTGCTGGGAACCTCTCAGTACGAGCAGTACTTC

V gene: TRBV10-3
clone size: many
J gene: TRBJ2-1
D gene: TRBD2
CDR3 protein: CARSTSGSSEQFF
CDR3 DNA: TGTGCCAGAAGCACTAGCGGGAGTTCTGAGCAGTTCTTC

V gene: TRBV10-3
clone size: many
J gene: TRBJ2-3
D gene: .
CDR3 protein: CAISNDRGADTQYF
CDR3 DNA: TGTGCCATCAGCAACGACCGGGGTGCGGATACGCAGTATTTT

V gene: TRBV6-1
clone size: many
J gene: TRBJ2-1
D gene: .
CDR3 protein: CASSELSAGLYNEQFF
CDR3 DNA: TGTGCCAGCAGTGAATTGAGCGCAGGATTGTACAATGAGCAGTTCTTC

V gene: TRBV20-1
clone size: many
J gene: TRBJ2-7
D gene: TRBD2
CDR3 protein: CSADERLASVEQYF
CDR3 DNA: TGCAGTGCTGATGAAAGACTAGCTTCCGTCGAGCAGTACTTC

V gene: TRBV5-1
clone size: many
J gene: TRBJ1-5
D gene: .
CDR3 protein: CASSPRGNQPQHF
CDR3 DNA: TGCGCCAGCAGCCCAAGGGGCAATCAGCCCCAGCATTTT

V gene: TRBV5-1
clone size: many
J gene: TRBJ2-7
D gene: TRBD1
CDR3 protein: CASRADRVYEQYF
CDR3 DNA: TGCGCCAGCAGAGCGGACAGGGTCTACGAGCAGTACTTC

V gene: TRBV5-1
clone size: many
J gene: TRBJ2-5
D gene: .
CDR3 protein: CASSVGGGTSSWETQYF
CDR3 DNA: TGCGCCAGCAGCGTCGGAGGCGGGACATCATCTTGGGAGACCCAGTACTTC

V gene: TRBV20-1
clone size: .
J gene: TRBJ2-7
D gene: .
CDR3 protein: CSARDSILSFRSYEQYF
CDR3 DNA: TGCAGTGCTAGAGATTCCATACTATCGTTCCGATCCTACGAGCAGTACTTC

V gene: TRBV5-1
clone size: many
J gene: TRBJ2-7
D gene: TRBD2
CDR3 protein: CASSPGTSGVIYEQYF
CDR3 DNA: TGCGCCAGCAGCCCAGGGACTAGCGGAGTCATCTACGAGCAGTACTTC

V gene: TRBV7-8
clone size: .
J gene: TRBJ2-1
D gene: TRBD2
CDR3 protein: CASSSISGRVGNEQFF
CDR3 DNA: TGTGCCAGCAGCTCGATTAGCGGGAGGGTGGGAAATGAGCAGTTCTTC

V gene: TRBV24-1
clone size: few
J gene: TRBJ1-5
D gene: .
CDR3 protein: CATSDGSGTRGNLGNQPQHF
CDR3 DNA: TGTGCCACCAGTGATGGCTCCGGGACTAGGGGAAACCTGGGCAATCAGCCCCAGCATTTT

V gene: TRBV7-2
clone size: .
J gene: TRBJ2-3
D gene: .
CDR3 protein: CASSLVTVAQYF
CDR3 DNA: TGTGCCAGCAGCTTAGTTACTGTGGCGCAGTATTTT

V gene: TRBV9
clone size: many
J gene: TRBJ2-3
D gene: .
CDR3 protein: CASSPGWSTDTQYF
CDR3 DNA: TGTGCCAGCAGCCCCGGGTGGAGCACAGATACGCAGTATTTT

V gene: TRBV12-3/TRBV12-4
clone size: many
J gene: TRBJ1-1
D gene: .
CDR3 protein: CASSTGQTEAFF
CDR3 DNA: TGTGCCAGCAGCACCGGACAGACTGAAGCTTTCTTT

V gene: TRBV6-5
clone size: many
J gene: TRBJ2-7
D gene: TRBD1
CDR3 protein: CASSYGSDRDVEQYF
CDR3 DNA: TGTGCCAGCAGTTATGGGTCGGACAGGGACGTCGAGCAGTACTTC

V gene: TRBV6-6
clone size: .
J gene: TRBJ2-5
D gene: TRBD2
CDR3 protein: CASSSSGGEVAQYF
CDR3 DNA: TGTGCCAGCAGTTCTAGCGGGGGTGAGGTGGCCCAGTACTTC

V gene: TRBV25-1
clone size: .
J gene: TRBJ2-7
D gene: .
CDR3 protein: CASSDGAGPYEQYF
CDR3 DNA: TGTGCCAGCAGTGACGGGGCAGGACCCTACGAGCAGTACTTC

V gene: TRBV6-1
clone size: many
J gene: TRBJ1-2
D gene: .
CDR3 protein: CASMPAGDHYGYTF
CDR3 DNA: TGTGCCAGCATGCCGGCCGGGGATCACTATGGCTACACCTTC

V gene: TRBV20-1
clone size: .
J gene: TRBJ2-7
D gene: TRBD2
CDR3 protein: CSARVNPGLAGGGYEQYF
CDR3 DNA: TGCAGTGCTAGAGTGAATCCGGGACTAGCGGGAGGCGGATATGAGCAGTACTTC

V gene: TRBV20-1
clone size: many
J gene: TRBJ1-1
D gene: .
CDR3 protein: CSIRRTEAFF
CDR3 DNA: TGCAGCATCAGACGGACTGAAGCTTTCTTT

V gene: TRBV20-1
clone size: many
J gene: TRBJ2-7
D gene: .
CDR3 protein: CSAEVPISYEQYF
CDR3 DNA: TGCAGTGCTGAAGTACCGATCTCCTACGAGCAGTACTTC

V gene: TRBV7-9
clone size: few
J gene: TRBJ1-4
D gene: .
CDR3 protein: CASSSNNGAFELFF
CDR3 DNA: TGTGCCAGCAGCTCCAATAACGGCGCGTTTGAGCTGTTTTTT

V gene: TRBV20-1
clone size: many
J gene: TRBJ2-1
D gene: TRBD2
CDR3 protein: CSARERLAGYNEQFF
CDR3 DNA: TGCAGTGCTAGAGAGCGACTAGCGGGATACAATGAGCAGTTCTTC

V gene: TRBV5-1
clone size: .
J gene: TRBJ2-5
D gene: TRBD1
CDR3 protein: CASNLWAGGQETQYF
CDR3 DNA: TGCGCCAGCAACTTGTGGGCAGGGGGACAAGAGACCCAGTACTTC

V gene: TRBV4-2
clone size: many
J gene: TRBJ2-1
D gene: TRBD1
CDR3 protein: CASSQADRITTMRQFF
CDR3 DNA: TGTGCCAGCAGCCAAGCGGACAGGATCACTACAATGAGGCAGTTCTTC

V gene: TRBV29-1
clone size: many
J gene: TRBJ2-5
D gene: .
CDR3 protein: CSAARDLGRQETQYF
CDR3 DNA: TGCAGCGCGGCCAGGGATCTGGGTCGACAAGAGACCCAGTACTTC

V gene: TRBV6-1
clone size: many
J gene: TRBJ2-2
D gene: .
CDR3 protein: CASRTGGGNTGELFF
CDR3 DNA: TGTGCCAGCAGGACTGGGGGAGGGAACACCGGGGAGCTGTTTTTT

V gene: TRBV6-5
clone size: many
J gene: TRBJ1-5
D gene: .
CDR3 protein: CASSRRNQPQHF
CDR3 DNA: TGTGCCAGCAGCCGCCGAAATCAGCCCCAGCATTTT